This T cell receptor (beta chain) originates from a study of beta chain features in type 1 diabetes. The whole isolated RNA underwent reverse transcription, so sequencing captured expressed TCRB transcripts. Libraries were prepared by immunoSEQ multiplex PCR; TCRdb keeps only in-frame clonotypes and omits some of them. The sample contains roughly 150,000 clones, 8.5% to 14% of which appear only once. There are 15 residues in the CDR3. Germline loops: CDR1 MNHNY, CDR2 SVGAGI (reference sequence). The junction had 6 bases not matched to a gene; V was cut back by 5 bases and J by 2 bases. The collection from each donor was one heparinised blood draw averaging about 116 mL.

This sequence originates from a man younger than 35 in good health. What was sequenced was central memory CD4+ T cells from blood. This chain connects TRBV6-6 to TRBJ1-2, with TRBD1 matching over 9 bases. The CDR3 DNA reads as TGTGCCAGCAGTGAGCCGGGACAGGGAAACTATGGCTACACCTTC. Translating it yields CASSEPGQGNYGYTF.